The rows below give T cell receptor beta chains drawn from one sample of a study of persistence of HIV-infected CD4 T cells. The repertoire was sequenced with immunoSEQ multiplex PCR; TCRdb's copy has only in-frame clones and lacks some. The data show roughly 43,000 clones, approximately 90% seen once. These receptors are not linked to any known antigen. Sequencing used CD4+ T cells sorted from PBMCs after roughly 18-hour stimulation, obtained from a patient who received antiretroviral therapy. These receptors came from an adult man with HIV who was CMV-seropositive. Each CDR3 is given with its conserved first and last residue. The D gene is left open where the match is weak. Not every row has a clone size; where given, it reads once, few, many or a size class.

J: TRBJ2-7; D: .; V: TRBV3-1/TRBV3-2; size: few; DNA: TGTGCCAGCAGCCAAGACTTTCGCGAGCAGTACTTC; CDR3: CASSQDFREQYF
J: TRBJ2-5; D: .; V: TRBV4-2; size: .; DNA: TGTGCCAGCAGCGCGGGGCTGGGGGAGACCCAGTACTTC; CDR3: CASSAGLGETQYF
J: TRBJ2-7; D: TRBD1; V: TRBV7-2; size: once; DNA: TGTGCCAGCAGTCGGGGACAGGCGAGCTCCTACGAGCAGTACTTC; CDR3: CASSRGQASSYEQYF
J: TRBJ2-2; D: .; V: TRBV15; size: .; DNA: TGTGCCACCAGCAGATCCCAGGGCGGGGAGCTGTTTTTT; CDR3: CATSRSQGGELFF
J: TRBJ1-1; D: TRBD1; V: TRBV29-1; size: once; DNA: TGCAGCGCCGACAGGGGTACTGAAGCTTTCTTT; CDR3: CSADRGTEAFF
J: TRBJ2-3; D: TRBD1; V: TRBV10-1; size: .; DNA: TGCGCCAGCAGTGCGCCGGGACAGGGGGATACGCAGTATTTT; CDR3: CASSAPGQGDTQYF
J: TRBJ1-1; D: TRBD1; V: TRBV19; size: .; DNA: TGTGCCAGTAGTCCGCGACAGGGGGCGACGACTGAAGCTTTCTTT; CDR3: CASSPRQGATTEAFF
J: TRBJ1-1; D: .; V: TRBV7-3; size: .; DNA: TGTGCCAGCAGCTTTCAGGCCACGGGCACTGAAGCTTTCTTT; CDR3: CASSFQATGTEAFF
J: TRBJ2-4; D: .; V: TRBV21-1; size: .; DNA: TGTGCCAGCAGCAAAGAGGCTGCAGGGGCGACGGGCATTCAGTACTTC; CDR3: CASSKEAAGATGIQYF
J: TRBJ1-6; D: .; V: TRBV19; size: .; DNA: TGTGCCAGTAGTAGTGGGGGCTCCTATAATTCACCCCTCCACTTT; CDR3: CASSSGGSYNSPLHF
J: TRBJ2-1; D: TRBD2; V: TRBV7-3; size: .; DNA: TGTGCCAGCAGCCCCACGGGGACGGGGGGGCTCAATGAGCAGTTCTTC; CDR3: CASSPTGTGGLNEQFF
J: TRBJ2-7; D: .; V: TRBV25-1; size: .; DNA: TGTGCCAGCAGTGAAACGGGCAGGCTGGGCATCTGGCAGTACTTC; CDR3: CASSETGRLGIWQYF
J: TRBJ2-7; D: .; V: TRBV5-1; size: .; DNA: TGCGCCAGCAGCTCGGGACATGGACGGAGTTTCCGCCTTTACGAGCAGTACTTC; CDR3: CASSSGHGRSFRLYEQYF
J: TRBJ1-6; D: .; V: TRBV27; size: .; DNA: TGTGCCAGCAGTTTCGGGTCCTATAATTCACCCCTCCACTTT; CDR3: CASSFGSYNSPLHF
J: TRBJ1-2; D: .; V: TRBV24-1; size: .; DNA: TGTGCCACCAGTGATTGGCGGGGAAGTGGCTACACCTTC; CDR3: CATSDWRGSGYTF
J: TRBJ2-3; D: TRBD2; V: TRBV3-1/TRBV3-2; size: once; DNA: TGTGCCAGCAGCCCCTCGGGGACTAGCGGGGATGCGCAGTATTTT; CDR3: CASSPSGTSGDAQYF
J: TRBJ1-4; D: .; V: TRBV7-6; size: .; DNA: TGTGCCAGCAGCCCTCAAGGTGGGGGCACTAATGAAAAACTGTTTTTT; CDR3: CASSPQGGGTNEKLFF
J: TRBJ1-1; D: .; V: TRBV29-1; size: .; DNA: TGCAGCGTTTCCACCTCCCGGGGGGCGCAAGCTTTCTTT; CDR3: CSVSTSRGAQAFF
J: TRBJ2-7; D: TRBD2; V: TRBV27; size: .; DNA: TGTGCCAGCAAGGAGGCTAGCGGGGTTTACGAGCAGTACTTC; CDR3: CASKEASGVYEQYF
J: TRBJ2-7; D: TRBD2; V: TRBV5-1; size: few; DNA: TGCGCCAGCAGCTTGGGGCCCGTACAGCGGGATACTCCCTACGAGCAGTACTTC; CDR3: CASSLGPVQRDTPYEQYF
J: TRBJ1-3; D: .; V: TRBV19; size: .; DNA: TGTGCCAGTAGTATGCGGCGGGTACTCTCTGGAAACACCATATATTTT; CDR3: CASSMRRVLSGNTIYF
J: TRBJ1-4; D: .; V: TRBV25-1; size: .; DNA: TGTGCCAGCACGGGGGGTCTTTGGGAAAAACTGTTTTTT; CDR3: CASTGGLWEKLFF
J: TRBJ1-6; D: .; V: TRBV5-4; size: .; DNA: TGTGCCAGCAGTGGGGCTGCCTCCTATAATTCACCCCTCCACTTT; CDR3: CASSGAASYNSPLHF
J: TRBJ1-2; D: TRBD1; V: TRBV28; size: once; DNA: TGTGCCAGCAGTTCGACTCAGGGGGGCTTCTATGGCTACACCTTC; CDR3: CASSSTQGGFYGYTF
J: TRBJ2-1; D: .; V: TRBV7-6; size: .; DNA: TGTGCCAGCAGCTCATCAGTGGAAAGCTCCTACAATGAGCAGTTCTTC; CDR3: CASSSSVESSYNEQFF
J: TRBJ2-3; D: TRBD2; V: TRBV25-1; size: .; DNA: TGTGCCACCCAGCGGGGGGGTTCAGATACGCAGTATTTT; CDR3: CATQRGGSDTQYF
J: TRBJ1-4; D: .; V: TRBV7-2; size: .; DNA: TGTGCCAGCAGCTTATATGGGGGCGACACTAATGAAAAACTGTTTTTT; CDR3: CASSLYGGDTNEKLFF
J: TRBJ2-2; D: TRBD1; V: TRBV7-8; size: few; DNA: TGTGCCAGCAGAAGGGGACAGGGTCTAACCGGGGAGCTGTTTTTT; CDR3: CASRRGQGLTGELFF
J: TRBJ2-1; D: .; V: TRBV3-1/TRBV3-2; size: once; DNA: TGTGCCAGCAGCCAAGGACCTCAGTTATACAATGAGCAGTTCTTC; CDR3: CASSQGPQLYNEQFF
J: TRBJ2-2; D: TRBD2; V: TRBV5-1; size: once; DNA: TGCGCCAGCAGCATACGTTCTAGCGGGGGCACCGGGGAGCTGTTTTTT; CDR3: CASSIRSSGGTGELFF
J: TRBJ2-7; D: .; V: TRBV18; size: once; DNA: TGTGCCAGCTCACCATCGGGTACCTACGAGCAGTACTTC; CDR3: CASSPSGTYEQYF
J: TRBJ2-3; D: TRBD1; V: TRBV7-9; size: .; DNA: TGTGCCAGCATTCCGGGACAGGGGGCCTCCACGCAGTATTTT; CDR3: CASIPGQGASTQYF
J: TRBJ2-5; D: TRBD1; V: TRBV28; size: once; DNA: TGTGCCAGCAGACAGGGGGCAGGGAAAGAGACCCAGTACTTC; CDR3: CASRQGAGKETQYF
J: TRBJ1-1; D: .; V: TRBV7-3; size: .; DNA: TGTGCCAGCAGCTTAATGGGGGGCTTGAACACTGAAGCTTTCTTT; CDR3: CASSLMGGLNTEAFF
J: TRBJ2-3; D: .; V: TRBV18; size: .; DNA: TGTGCCAGCTCACCAGGCACTTCGGATACGCAGTATTTT; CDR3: CASSPGTSDTQYF
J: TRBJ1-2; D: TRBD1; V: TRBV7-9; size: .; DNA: TGTGCCAGCAGCTCCGGTGACAGGGTCTATGGCTACACCTTC; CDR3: CASSSGDRVYGYTF
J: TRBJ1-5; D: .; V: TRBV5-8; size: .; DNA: TGTGCCAGCAGCCCCACCAATCAGCCCCAGCATTTT; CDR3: CASSPTNQPQHF
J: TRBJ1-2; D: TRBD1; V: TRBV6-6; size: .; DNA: TGTGCCAGCAGCCACGACAGGGACTATGGCTACACCTTC; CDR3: CASSHDRDYGYTF
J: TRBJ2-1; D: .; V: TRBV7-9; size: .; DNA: TGTGCCAGCAGCTCCAGGGCGGGGGCAGGGGACAATGAGCAGTTCTTC; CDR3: CASSSRAGAGDNEQFF
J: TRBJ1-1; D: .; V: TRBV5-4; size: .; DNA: TGTGCCAGCAGCCAAAACAAGCACGAGGGGGCTTTCTTT; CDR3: CASSQNKHEGAFF
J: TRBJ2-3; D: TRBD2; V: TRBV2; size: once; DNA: TGTGCCAGCAACCCGGGACTAGCGGTAGATACGCAGTATTTT; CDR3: CASNPGLAVDTQYF
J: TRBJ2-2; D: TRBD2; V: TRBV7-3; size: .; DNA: TGTGCCAGCAGCAAAAGGGGGACTAGCGGGGTTACCGGGGAGCTGTTTTTT; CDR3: CASSKRGTSGVTGELFF
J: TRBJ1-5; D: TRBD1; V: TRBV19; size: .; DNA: TGTGCCAGTAGTATCGGGGACAGGGGGACGAATCAGCCCCAGCATTTT; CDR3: CASSIGDRGTNQPQHF
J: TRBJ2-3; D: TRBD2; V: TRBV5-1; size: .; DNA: TGCGCCAGCAGCACATCCGGGACTAGCGGCCAAATGGGAGATACGCAGTATTTT; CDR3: CASSTSGTSGQMGDTQYF
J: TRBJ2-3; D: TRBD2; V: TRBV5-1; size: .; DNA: TGCGCCAGCAGCTTGGAAGGCGGGGGGGCCCTCACAGATACGCAGTATTTT; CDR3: CASSLEGGGALTDTQYF
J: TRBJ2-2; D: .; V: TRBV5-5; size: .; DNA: TGTGCCAGCAGCCTGGCAGTGAACACCGGGGAGCTGTTTTTT; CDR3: CASSLAVNTGELFF
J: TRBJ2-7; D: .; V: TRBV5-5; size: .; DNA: TGTGCCAGCAGCTTGGGTGGCCCCTACGAGCAGTACTTC; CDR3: CASSLGGPYEQYF
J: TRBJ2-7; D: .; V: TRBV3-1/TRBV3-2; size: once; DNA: TGTGCCAGCAGCCTTCCGGAACTAGTCCACGAGCAGTACTTC; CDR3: CASSLPELVHEQYF